This T cell receptor (beta chain) comes out of a study of beta chain features in type 1 diabetes. To note about this clone: Its antigen is still unknown. Within the sample, other DNA sequences also encode this same CDR3.

CDR1 SGHTA and CDR2 FQGNSA come from the germline V gene. The V and J ends lost 5 bases and 1 base respectively, with 8 bases between them. CDR3 size: 13 residues. Sequencing targeted expressed TCRB transcripts, as all isolated RNA had been reverse transcribed. The read count averaged about 3.57 million across naive, central memory and regulatory T cell samples. TCRdb keeps only in-frame clones here, not all; method: immunoSEQ multiplex PCR. This table holds 350,000 to 400,000 clones, roughly 15% found once. Broader study findings: More deletions and fewer insertions at VDJ junctions were seen in type 1 diabetes patients.

The sequence was obtained from a woman between 18 and 30 years old in good health. Sequencing input: naive CD4+ T cells from blood. The rearrangement joins TRBV7-2 to TRBJ1-1; maybe TRBD1 (5 bases). CDR3 coding DNA: TGTGCCAGCAGCCTGGGGCAGAACACTGAAGCTTTCTTT. Its protein is CASSLGQNTEAFF. The full variable domain, completed using reference TRBV7-2 and TRBJ1-1, is GAGVSQSPSNKVTEKGKDVELRCDPISGHTALYWYRQSLGQGLEFLIYFQGNSAPDKSGLPSDRFSAERTGGSVSTLTIQRTQQEDSAVYLCASSLGQNTEAFFGQGTRLTVV.